The 15 T cell receptor beta chains below all came from one sample that was sequenced in a study of neoadjuvant nivolumab and ipilimumab in lung cancer. This table comes from immunoSEQ multiplex PCR, and its TCRdb copy is limited to in-frame clones, with some not included. The sample shows 8,500 to 10,000 clones, approximately 80% of them seen only once. The sequences come from tumor tissue, collected after neoadjuvant nivolumab, alone or with ipilimumab, at or shortly before surgery. The receptor set was obtained from an adult with non-small cell lung cancer. Some clones in this sample may be carry-over from other donors' samples.

This rearrangement joins TRBV20-1 to TRBJ2-7; D may match TRBD1 or TRBD2 (5 bases each). In germline, CDR1 is DFQATT, CDR2 SNEGSKA (reference sequence). The CDR3 has 11 residues. V shed 4 bases and J shed 4 bases, with 8 bases lying between them. Here the CDR3 DNA reads TGCAGTGCTACTGAGGGGTACGAGCAGTACTTC. As protein: CSATEGYEQYF.

This chain connects TRBV2 to TRBJ2-7, with 9 bases lining up with TRBD1. Germline V lookup: CDR1 SNHLY, CDR2 FYNNEI. This CDR3 region has 15 residues. The ends lost 6 bases at V and 3 bases at J; junction bases unmatched: 9. In DNA form, the CDR3 reads TGTGCCAGCAGCGTCACAGGGGGCGGGTACTACGAGCAGTACTTC. The encoded protein is CASSVTGGGYYEQYF.

The V call is TRBV5-5, the J call TRBJ1-4, with D unclear. With 4 bases removed from V and 8 bases from J, the gap between germline ends came to 15 bases. Germline assignment: CDR1 SGHKS and CDR2 YYEKEE (reference sequence). CDR3 length: 14 amino acids. The CDR3 is CASSRSPPKEKLFF. The CDR3 nucleotides read TGTGCCAGCAGCCGCTCCCCGCCCAAAGAAAAACTGTTTTTT.

The chain combines TRBV18 with TRBJ2-7; D may be TRBD1 (5 bases). The germline CDR1 and CDR2 sequences are KGHSH and LQKENI. Between the trimmed V and J ends, which lost 0 bases and 3 bases, there was a span of 9 bases. This CDR3 has 14 amino acids. This CDR3 is CASSPPRANYEQYF. The CDR3 DNA sequence: TGTGCCAGCTCACCACCCAGGGCCAACTACGAGCAGTACTTC.

The V gene is TRBV18, the J gene TRBJ2-3, with TRBD1 identical over 8 bases. The germline CDR1 and CDR2 sequences are KGHSH and LQKENI. Trimming took 3 bases from V and 6 from J; bases not matched to a gene: 8. CDR3 size: 15 residues. This chain's CDR3 is CASSPWDRSLDTQYF. The CDR3, as DNA: TGTGCCAGCTCACCTTGGGACAGGTCCTTGGATACGCAGTATTTT.

The J gene is TRBJ1-6, the V gene TRBV6-5; D call uncertain. The CDR3 has 14 residues. Trimming pared 9 bases from V and 0 bases from J, leaving 9 bases between. Germline CDR1 reads MNHEY; CDR2 reads SVGAGI. The CDR3: CASQGSSYNSPLHF. CDR3 in DNA: TGTGCCAGTCAAGGGAGCTCCTATAATTCACCCCTCCACTTT.

This chain connects TRBV6-5 to TRBJ1-6; D is perhaps TRBD1 (5 bases). V shed 4 bases and J shed 14 bases, with 18 bases lying between them. The germline V gene encodes CDR1 MNHEY and CDR2 SVGAGI. The CDR3 length is 14 residues. The CDR3 nucleotides read TGTGCCAGCAGTTCGGACGGGGGGATTGGGGCCCTCCACTTT. This translates into CASSSDGGIGALHF.

J is TRBJ1-2 and V is TRBV5-4; tentative D call: TRBD1 (5 bases). Germline CDR1 reads SGHNT; CDR2 reads YYREEE (reference sequence). The V end was cut by 4 bases, the J end by 7 bases, with 23 bases between. The CDR3 contains 16 residues. Here the CDR3 reads CASSSVFPSWDGGYTF. The CDR3 DNA follows: TGTGCCAGCAGCAGTGTCTTCCCCTCATGGGACGGTGGCTACACCTTC.

This clone was picked up one time. The CDR3 loop reads CSVEGASQGTLYEQYF. The CDR3, as DNA: TGCAGCGTTGAAGGCGCCTCTCAGGGGACCCTCTACGAGCAGTACTTC. The rearrangement joins TRBV29-1 to TRBJ2-7; maybe TRBD1 (6 bases). CDR1 is SQVTM and CDR2 is ANQGSEA in the germline V gene. Trimming removed 1 base from V and 3 bases from J, with 19 bases in between. The CDR3 is 16 amino acids.

This CDR3 reads CASSRNTEAFF. The CDR3 region has the DNA TGTGCCAGCAGCCGGAACACTGAAGCTTTCTTT. The V gene is TRBV7-9, the J gene TRBJ1-1; D call uncertain. The germline V and J ends were trimmed by 5 bases and 1 base, with 2 bases remaining between them. Germline CDR1 is SEHNR and CDR2 is FQNEAQ (reference sequence). The CDR3 is made up of 11 amino acids.

This clone was found once. Here the CDR3 reads CSVEVVGTDYEQYF. The CDR3 DNA sequence: TGCAGCGTTGAAGTGGTGGGGACGGACTACGAGCAGTACTTC. The V and J genes are TRBV29-1 and TRBJ2-7; TRBD1 or TRBD2 may be the D gene (5 bases each). The V and J ends lost 1 base and 3 bases respectively, with 13 bases between them. The V gene's germline CDR1 is SQVTM and CDR2 ANQGSEA. CDR3 length equals 14 residues.

This clone is a singleton in its sample. This chain uses TRBV18 with TRBJ1-1; D is unresolved. Trimming left V 2 bases short and J 5 bases short, with 9 bases between. The CDR3 runs 13 residues. Germline V lookup: CDR1 KGHSH, CDR2 LQKENI. The CDR3 loop reads CASSPEGWTEAFF. The DNA of the CDR3 is TGTGCCAGCTCACCAGAGGGTTGGACTGAAGCTTTCTTT.

This rearrangement joins TRBV6-6 to TRBJ2-1, with 11 bases identical to TRBD2. Germline-derived CDR1 and CDR2 are MNHNY and SVGAGI (reference sequence). Trimming cost V 4 bases and J 2 bases; bases outside gene matches: 4. CDR3 length: 16 amino acids. CDR3 sequence reads: CASSSTTSGTYNEQFF. The CDR3 bases are TGTGCCAGCAGTTCCACGACTAGCGGGACCTACAATGAGCAGTTCTTC.

This clone is labeled medium-sized. The chain recombines TRBV19 with TRBJ2-7; D not resolved. The germline V gene has CDR1 LNHDA and CDR2 SQIVND (reference sequence). The CDR3 extends over 13 amino acids. Trimming took 5 bases from V and 6 from J, leaving 14 bases between them. In nucleotides, the CDR3 is TGTGCCAGTAGTTTTGGGCCGGGCGTCGAGCAGTACTTC. Protein sequence: CASSFGPGVEQYF.

The chain employs TRBV6-5 and TRBJ2-7, with D possibly matching TRBD1 (6 bases). V was shortened by 2 bases and J by 6 bases, with 17 bases between the two germline ends. The CDR3 spans 15 residues. Germline V CDR1 and CDR2: MNHEY, SVGAGI. The CDR3: CASSYGAGASFEQYF. CDR3 nucleotides: TGTGCCAGCAGTTACGGGGCAGGGGCGTCATTCGAGCAGTACTTC.